The 13 T cell receptor beta chains below all came from one sample that was sequenced in a study of early T cells in non-severe SARS-CoV-2 infection. TCRdb fed the 5' RACE reads into MiXCR, producing one record per CDR3 protein. In the table there are tens of thousands of distinct CDR3 sequences, approximately 10% of which are singletons. Sequencing was done on a sample of whole blood. Receptor source: an adult who was a healthcare worker with PCR-confirmed SARS-CoV-2 infection or an uninfected control (not recorded which).

This sequence joins TRBV7-7 and TRBJ2-1, with D perhaps being TRBD1 or TRBD2 (5 bases each). V gave up 4 bases and J gave up 7 bases, with 14 bases separating them. The CDR3 contains 14 residues. The germline CDR1 and CDR2 sequences are SSHAT and FNYEAQ (reference sequence). The CDR3 bases are TGTGCCAGCAGCTGGGACCAGCTTAGTAATGAGCAGTTCTTC. Amino acid sequence: CASSWDQLSNEQFF.

This clonotype was seen at least ten times. The chain links TRBV25-1 to TRBJ2-5; D is perhaps TRBD2 (7 bases). Trimming took 3 bases from V and 5 from J, leaving 19 bases between them. The CDR3 runs 16 residues. The germline V gene has CDR1 MGHDK and CDR2 SYGVNS. Here the CDR3 reads CASSDPPAGAWETQYF. The CDR3 nucleotides read TGTGCCAGCAGTGACCCCCCGGCGGGGGCCTGGGAGACCCAGTACTTC.

This clonotype appeared a few times. This sequence joins TRBV7-6 and TRBJ1-3; D might be TRBD1 (5 bases). CDR1 and CDR2 (germline): SGHVS, FNYEAQ. The germline V and J ends were trimmed by 6 bases and 0 bases, with 12 bases remaining between them. This CDR3 contains 15 residues. In nucleotides, the CDR3 is TGTGCCAGCAGTTTGAGGGGAATCTCTGGAAACACCATATATTTT. The encoded protein is CASSLRGISGNTIYF.

J is TRBJ2-3 and V is TRBV6-2 or TRBV6-3; D gene unclear. CDR3 size: 12 residues. Germline V CDR1 and CDR2: MNHEY, SVGEGT. The V end was cut by 0 bases, the J end by 5 bases, with 3 bases between. The CDR3: CASSYSVDTQYF. CDR3 nucleotide sequence: TGTGCCAGCAGTTACTCGGTAGATACGCAGTATTTT.

This clonotype was seen many times. This chain links TRBV20-1 with TRBJ2-5; D possibly uses TRBD1 or TRBD2 (6 bases each). V was trimmed by 3 bases and J by 6 bases, leaving 20 bases between them. Germline CDR1 reads DFQATT; CDR2 reads SNEGSKA (reference sequence). The CDR3 consists of 15 residues. CDR3 DNA sequence: TGCAGTGCTAGGGCTAGTACAGGGCTAGCGAAGACCCAGTACTTC. This translates into CSARASTGLAKTQYF.

The V and J genes are TRBV7-2 and TRBJ2-7; possible D gene TRBD2, 5 bases. The CDR3 sequence is 15 residues long. Per the germline V gene, CDR1 is SGHTA and CDR2 is FQGNSA. Trimming took off 10 bases at V and 4 bases at J, with 23 bases between the two ends. The CDR3 here is CATQLYDRGSYEQYF. The CDR3 DNA is TGTGCCACCCAGCTTTACGACCGGGGATCATACGAGCAGTACTTC.

This clonotype has a count of ten or more. The genes are TRBV6-9 and TRBJ1-5; D is unresolved. Looked up from germline, CDR1 is MNHGY and CDR2 is SVAAGI. Trimming took off 11 bases at V and 3 bases at J, with 5 bases between the two ends. The CDR3 length is 10 residues. CDR3 sequence: CAGSNQPQHF. The CDR3 DNA sequence: TGTGCCGGTTCCAATCAGCCCCAGCATTTT.

In this sample, this clonotype turned up a few times. The V and J genes are TRBV11-2 and TRBJ2-3; 7 nucleotides agree with TRBD2. J lost 4 bases, V lost 4 bases, and 2 bases had no gene match. The CDR3 totals 13 residues. Germline lookup yields CDR1 SGHAT and CDR2 FQNNGV. As DNA, the CDR3 is TGTGCCAGCAGCTCGCTAGCGGCAGATACGCAGTATTTT. This encodes CASSSLAADTQYF. The variable domain in full, with the rest retrieved from reference TRBV11-2 and TRBJ2-3, is EAGVAQSPRYKIIEKRQSVAFWCNPISGHATLYWYQQILGQGPKLLIQFQNNGVVDDSQLPKDRFSAERLKGVDSTLKIQPAKLEDSAVYLCASSSLAADTQYFGPGTRLTVL.

This clonotype appeared many times. This chain connects TRBV20-1 to TRBJ2-1, with D hard to call. The CDR3 totals 14 residues. The ends were cut back, 2 bases at V and 8 bases at J, with 16 bases in the middle. Germline CDR1 DFQATT, CDR2 SNEGSKA (reference sequence). The CDR3 nucleotides read TGCAGTGCTAGACAATGGACCACTGCCGATGAGCAGTTCTTC. Translated: CSARQWTTADEQFF.

This chain connects TRBV5-1 to TRBJ2-7; D may be TRBD2 (6 bases). The germline V and J ends were trimmed by 2 bases and 0 bases, with 12 bases remaining between them. Germline V CDR1 and CDR2: SGHRS, YFSETQ. This CDR3 spans 15 amino acids. The CDR3 nucleotides are TGCGCCAGCAGCTTATCCGGAGGGGTCTCCTACGAGCAGTACTTC. This translates into CASSLSGGVSYEQYF.

In its sample, this clonotype was seen a few times. The chain recombines TRBV4-2 with TRBJ2-4; maybe TRBD2 (6 bases). CDR3 length: 15 amino acids. From germline, CDR1 is LGHNA and CDR2 YNFKEQ. V shed 0 bases and J shed 8 bases, with 14 bases lying between them. Here the CDR3 reads CASSQDWAGGDIQYF. CDR3 DNA: TGTGCCAGCAGCCAAGATTGGGCCGGGGGAGACATTCAGTACTTC.

In regard to this clonotype: At one end, the junction sequence differs from germline, possibly due to a read error. The rearrangement joins TRBV19 to TRBJ2-6; TRBD2 agrees at 10 bases. The V gene's germline CDR1 is LNHDA and CDR2 SQIVND (reference sequence). The CDR3 spans 16 residues. The CDR3 sequence is CASRIAGGSGANVLTF. The CDR3 DNA is TGTGCCAGTAGAATAGCGGGGGGCTCTGGGGCCAACGTCCTGACTTTC.

This clonotype was detected a few times. The rearrangement uses TRBV27 and TRBJ1-4; D not resolved. Trimming removed 3 bases from V and 4 bases from J, with 21 bases in between. The CDR3 loop spans 18 amino acids. Germline-derived CDR1 and CDR2 are MNHEY and SMNVEV (reference sequence). The CDR3, as DNA: TGTGCCAGCAGTTTCCTTCCCCTTGGGAGGGATGATAATGAAAAACTGTTTTTT. The encoded protein is CASSFLPLGRDDNEKLFF.